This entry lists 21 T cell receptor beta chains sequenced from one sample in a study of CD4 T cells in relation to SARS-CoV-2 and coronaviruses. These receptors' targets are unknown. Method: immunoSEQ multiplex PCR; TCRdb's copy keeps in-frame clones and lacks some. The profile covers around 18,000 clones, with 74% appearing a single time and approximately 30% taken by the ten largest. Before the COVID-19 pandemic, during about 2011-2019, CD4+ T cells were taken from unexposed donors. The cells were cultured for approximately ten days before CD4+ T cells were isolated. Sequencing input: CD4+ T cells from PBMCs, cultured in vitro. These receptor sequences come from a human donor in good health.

CDR3 residues: CASSDLPGANVLTF. The CDR3 coding sequence is TGTGCCAGCTCCGACCTACCCGGGGCCAACGTCCTGACTTTC. V and J are TRBV28 and TRBJ2-6; no clear D gene. Between the trimmed V and J ends, which lost 8 bases and 4 bases, there was a span of 12 bases. This CDR3 has 14 amino acids. The germline CDR1 and CDR2 sequences are MDHEN and SYDVKM.

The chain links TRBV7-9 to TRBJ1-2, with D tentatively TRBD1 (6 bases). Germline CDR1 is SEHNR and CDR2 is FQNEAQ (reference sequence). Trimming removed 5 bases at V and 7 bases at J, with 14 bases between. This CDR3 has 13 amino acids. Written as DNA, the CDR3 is TGTGCCAGCAGCGAACAGGGAAATACTGGCTACACCTTC. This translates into CASSEQGNTGYTF.

The CDR3 reads CATSRAHGGVIDNEQFF. The CDR3 DNA is TGTGCCACCAGCAGAGCCCATGGGGGGGTCATTGACAATGAGCAGTTCTTC. This sequence joins TRBV15 and TRBJ2-1; 7 bases are shared with TRBD2. CDR3 length equals 17 residues. Germline trimming cut 1 base from V and 5 bases from J; bases unmatched to any gene: 11. Germline-derived CDR1 and CDR2 are LNHNV and YYDKDF (reference sequence).

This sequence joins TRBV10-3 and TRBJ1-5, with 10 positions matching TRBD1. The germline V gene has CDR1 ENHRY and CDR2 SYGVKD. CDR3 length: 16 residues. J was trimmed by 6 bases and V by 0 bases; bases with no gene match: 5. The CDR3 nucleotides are TGTGCCATCAGTGAGTCGTCAGGACAGGGGGGTCAGCCCCAGCATTTT. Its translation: CAISESSGQGGQPQHF.

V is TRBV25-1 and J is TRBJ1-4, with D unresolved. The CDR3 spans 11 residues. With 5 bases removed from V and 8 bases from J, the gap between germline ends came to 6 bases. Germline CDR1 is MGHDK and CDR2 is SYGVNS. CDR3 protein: CASSQSEKLFF. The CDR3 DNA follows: TGTGCCAGCAGTCAAAGCGAAAAACTGTTTTTT. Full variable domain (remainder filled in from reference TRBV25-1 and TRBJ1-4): EADIYQTPRYLVIGTGKKITLECSQTMGHDKMYWYQQDPGMELHLIHYSYGVNSTEKGDLSSESTVSRIRTEHFPLTLESARPSHTSQYLCASSQSEKLFFGSGTQLSVL.

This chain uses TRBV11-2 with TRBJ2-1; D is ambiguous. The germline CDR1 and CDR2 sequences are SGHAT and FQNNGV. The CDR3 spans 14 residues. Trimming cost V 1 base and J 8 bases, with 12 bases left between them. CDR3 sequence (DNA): TGTGCCAGCAGCTTAGTCGGGCAGTTCCATGAGCAGTTCTTC. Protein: CASSLVGQFHEQFF. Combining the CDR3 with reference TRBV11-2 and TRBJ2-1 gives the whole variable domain EAGVAQSPRYKIIEKRQSVAFWCNPISGHATLYWYQQILGQGPKLLIQFQNNGVVDDSQLPKDRFSAERLKGVDSTLKIQPAKLEDSAVYLCASSLVGQFHEQFFGPGTRLTVL.

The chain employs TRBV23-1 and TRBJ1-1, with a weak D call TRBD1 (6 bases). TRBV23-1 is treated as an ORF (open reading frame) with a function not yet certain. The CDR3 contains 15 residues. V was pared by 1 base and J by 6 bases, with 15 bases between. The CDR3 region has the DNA TGCGCCAGCAGTCAATACACCCGGGACATCCCTGAAGCTTTCTTT. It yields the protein CASSQYTRDIPEAFF.

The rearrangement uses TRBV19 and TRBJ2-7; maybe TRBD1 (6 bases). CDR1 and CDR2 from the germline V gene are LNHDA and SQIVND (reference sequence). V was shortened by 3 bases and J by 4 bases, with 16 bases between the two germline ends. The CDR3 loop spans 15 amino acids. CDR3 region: CASSIVSGGLYEQYF. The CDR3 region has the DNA TGTGCCAGTAGTATTGTAAGTGGGGGCCTATACGAGCAGTACTTC.

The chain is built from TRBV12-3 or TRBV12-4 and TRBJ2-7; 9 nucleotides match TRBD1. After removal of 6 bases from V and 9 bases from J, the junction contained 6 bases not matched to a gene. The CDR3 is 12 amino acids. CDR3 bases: TGTGCCAGCAGCAACAGGGGGCTTGGGCAGTACTTC. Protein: CASSNRGLGQYF.

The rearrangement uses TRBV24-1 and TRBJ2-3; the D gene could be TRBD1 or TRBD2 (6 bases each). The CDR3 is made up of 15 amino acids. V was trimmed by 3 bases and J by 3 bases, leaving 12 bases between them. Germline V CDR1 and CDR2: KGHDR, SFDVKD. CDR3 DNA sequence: TGTGCCACCAGTGATGGGGGGCGGACAACAGATACGCAGTATTTT. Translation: CATSDGGRTTDTQYF.

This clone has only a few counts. This CDR3 is CASSYHGTGGYEQFF. CDR3 nucleotide sequence: TGCGCCAGCAGCTATCACGGGACAGGTGGTTATGAGCAGTTCTTC. V is TRBV5-1 and J is TRBJ2-1; the match to TRBD1 covers 8 bases. The V gene's germline CDR1 is SGHRS and CDR2 YFSETQ. CDR3 length: 15 residues. The trim removed 3 bases at V and 8 bases at J, leaving 10 bases unmatched.

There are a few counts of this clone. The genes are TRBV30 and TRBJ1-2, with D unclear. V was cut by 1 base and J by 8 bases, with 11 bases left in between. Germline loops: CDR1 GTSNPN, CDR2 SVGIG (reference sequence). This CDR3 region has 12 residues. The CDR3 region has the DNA TGTGCCTGGAGTGCCCAGTTTTGGGGCTACACCTTC. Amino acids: CAWSAQFWGYTF.

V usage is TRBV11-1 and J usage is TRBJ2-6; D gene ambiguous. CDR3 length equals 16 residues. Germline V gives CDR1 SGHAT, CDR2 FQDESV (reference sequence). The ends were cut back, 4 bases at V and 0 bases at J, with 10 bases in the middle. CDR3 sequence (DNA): TGTGCCAGCAGCTCGGATTTAGGCTCTGGGGCCAACGTCCTGACTTTC. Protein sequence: CASSSDLGSGANVLTF.

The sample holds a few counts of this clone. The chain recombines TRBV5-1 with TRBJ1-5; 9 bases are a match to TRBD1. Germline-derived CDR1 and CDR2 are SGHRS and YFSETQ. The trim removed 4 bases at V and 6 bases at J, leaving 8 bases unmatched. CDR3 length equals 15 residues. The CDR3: CASSPEGQGVQPQHF. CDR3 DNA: TGCGCCAGCAGCCCCGAGGGACAGGGAGTTCAGCCCCAGCATTTT.

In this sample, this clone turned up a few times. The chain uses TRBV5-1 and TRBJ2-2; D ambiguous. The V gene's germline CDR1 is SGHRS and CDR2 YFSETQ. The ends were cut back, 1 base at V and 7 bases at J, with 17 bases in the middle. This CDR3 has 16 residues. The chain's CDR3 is CASSLRVLGTNGELFF. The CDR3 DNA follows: TGCGCCAGCAGCTTGCGGGTCTTGGGTACCAACGGGGAGCTGTTTTTT.

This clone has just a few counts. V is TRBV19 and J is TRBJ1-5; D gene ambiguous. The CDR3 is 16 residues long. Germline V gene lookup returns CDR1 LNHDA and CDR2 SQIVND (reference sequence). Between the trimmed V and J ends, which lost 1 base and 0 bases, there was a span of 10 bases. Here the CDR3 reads CASSIGRIHSNQPQHF. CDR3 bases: TGTGCCAGTAGTATAGGACGGATCCATAGCAATCAGCCCCAGCATTTT.

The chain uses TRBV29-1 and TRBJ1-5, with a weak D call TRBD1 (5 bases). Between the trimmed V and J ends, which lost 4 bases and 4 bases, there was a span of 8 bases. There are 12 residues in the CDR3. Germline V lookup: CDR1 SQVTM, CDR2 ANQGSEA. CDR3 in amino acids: CSVAGGNQPQHF. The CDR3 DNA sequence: TGCAGCGTTGCTGGGGGAAATCAGCCCCAGCATTTT.

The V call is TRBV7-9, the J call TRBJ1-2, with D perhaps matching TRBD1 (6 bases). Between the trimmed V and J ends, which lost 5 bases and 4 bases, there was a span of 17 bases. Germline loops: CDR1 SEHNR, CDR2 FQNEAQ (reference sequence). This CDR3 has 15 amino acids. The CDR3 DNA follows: TGTGCCAGCAGCAGAAACAGGGAGCAAGGCTATGGCTACACCTTC. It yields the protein CASSRNREQGYGYTF.

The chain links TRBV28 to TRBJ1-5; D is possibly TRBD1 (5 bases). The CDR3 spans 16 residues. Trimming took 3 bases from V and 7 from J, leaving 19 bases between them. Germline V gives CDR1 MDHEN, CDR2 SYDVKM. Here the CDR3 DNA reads TGTGCCAGCAGTTTGGGGGGACGGGGAGGGATGCAGCCCCAGCATTTT. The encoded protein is CASSLGGRGGMQPQHF.

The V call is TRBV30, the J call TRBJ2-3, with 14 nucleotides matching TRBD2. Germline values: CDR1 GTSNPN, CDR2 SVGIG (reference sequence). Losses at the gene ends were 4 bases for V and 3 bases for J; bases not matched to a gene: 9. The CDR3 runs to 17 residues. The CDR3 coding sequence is TGTGCCTGGACCCCGGGACTAGCGGGAGTAAGGACAGATACGCAGTATTTT. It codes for CAWTPGLAGVRTDTQYF.

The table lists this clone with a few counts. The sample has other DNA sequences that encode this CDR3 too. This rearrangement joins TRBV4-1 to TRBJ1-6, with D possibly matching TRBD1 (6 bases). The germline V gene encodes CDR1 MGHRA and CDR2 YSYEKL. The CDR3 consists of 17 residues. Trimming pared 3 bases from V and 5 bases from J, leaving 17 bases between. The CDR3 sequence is CASSQPTGFGNNSPLHF. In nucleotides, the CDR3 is TGCGCCAGCAGCCAGCCGACAGGTTTTGGTAATAATTCACCCCTCCACTTT.